The next 20 T cell receptor beta chains were all read from a single sample in a study of blood T cell repertoires in COVID-19. Only in-frame clones appear in the TCRdb table, and some are missing; sequencing was by immunoSEQ multiplex PCR. The sample includes some 52,000 clones, about 88% of them seen just once. The sample comprised peripheral blood. Receptor source: a human donor with active COVID-19. The donor label of this sample is uncertain.

This sequence joins TRBV7-3 and TRBJ2-5, with 11 bases fitting TRBD2. The germline gives CDR1 SGHTA, CDR2 FQGTGA. With 1 base clipped from V and 2 bases from J, the junction kept 9 bases outside the gene matches. CDR3 length equals 18 residues. In DNA, the CDR3 is TGTGCCAGCAGCTTAATGCCCCCCCTAGCGGGGGGTCAAGAGACCCAGTACTTC. This gives the protein CASSLMPPLAGGQETQYF.

Only one count was recorded for this clone. V is TRBV18 and J is TRBJ2-7; no clear D gene. V dropped 6 bases and J dropped 6 bases, with 6 bases sitting between them. The CDR3 is 10 residues long. Looked up from germline, CDR1 is KGHSH and CDR2 is LQKENI. DNA of the CDR3: TGTGCCAGCTCGGAGAGCGAGCAGTACTTC. Encoded protein: CASSESEQYF.

This clone was seen a handful of times. The chain has TRBV27 and TRBJ1-6, with D possibly TRBD1 on 5 matching bases. The V gene's germline CDR1 is MNHEY and CDR2 SMNVEV (reference sequence). Trimming took 5 bases from V and 7 from J, leaving 18 bases between them. The CDR3 runs 16 residues. CDR3 in amino acids: CASSPPGGSNNSPLHF. The CDR3 DNA reads TGTGCCAGCAGTCCCCCTGGGGGGAGTAACAATTCACCCCTCCACTTT.

The CDR3 reads CASSQDPGAQETQYF. The CDR3 bases are TGCGCCAGCAGCCAAGATCCAGGGGCCCAAGAGACCCAGTACTTC. The chain couples TRBV4-1 to TRBJ2-5, with D possibly being TRBD1 (6 bases). The V gene lost 0 bases and the J gene lost 1 base, with 9 bases spanning the gap. The germline CDR1 and CDR2 sequences are MGHRA and YSYEKL. The CDR3 totals 15 residues.

The CDR3 bases are TGTGCCAGCAGTGAGGGACTAGCGGGGGGGCAAGAGACCCAGTACTTC. Its protein is CASSEGLAGGQETQYF. V usage is TRBV6-2 or TRBV6-3 and J usage is TRBJ2-5; 16 bases map to TRBD2. The germline V gene has CDR1 MNHEY and CDR2 SVGEGT. After removal of 5 bases from V and 2 bases from J, the junction contained 2 bases not matched to a gene. The CDR3 totals 16 residues.

The CDR3 DNA reads TGCAGTGCCCTAACGGATACGCAGTATTTT. It is translated as CSALTDTQYF. V and J are TRBV20-1 and TRBJ2-3; D is uncertain. V dropped 6 bases and J dropped 6 bases, with 7 bases sitting between them. Germline lookup yields CDR1 DFQATT and CDR2 SNEGSKA (reference sequence). This CDR3 is built from 10 residues.

This clone was observed once. The chain has TRBV27 and TRBJ2-7, with TRBD2 matching over 10 bases. In germline, CDR1 is MNHEY, CDR2 SMNVEV (reference sequence). The V gene end was trimmed by 7 bases and the J gene end by 4 bases; junction bases not matched to a gene: 4. The CDR3 length is 13 residues. The CDR3 DNA reads TGTGCCAGCACTGTAGCGGGGGGATACGAGCAGTACTTC. This codes for CASTVAGGYEQYF.

The chain carries TRBV5-1 and TRBJ2-5, with 12 positions matching TRBD2. Germline V gene sequence: CDR1 SGHRS, CDR2 YFSETQ. The length of the CDR3 is 17 residues. V lost 4 bases to trimming and J lost 3 bases; unmatched junction nucleotides: 10. The CDR3 nucleotides are TGCGCCAGCAGCAGAGACGGACTAGCGGGGCTCAAAGAGACCCAGTACTTC. It codes for CASSRDGLAGLKETQYF.

This chain joins TRBV5-1 and TRBJ2-7; the D gene is possibly TRBD2 (5 bases). The CDR3 is made up of 12 amino acids. Trimming took off 3 bases at V and 3 bases at J, with 7 bases between the two ends. Germline assignment: CDR1 SGHRS and CDR2 YFSETQ. The CDR3 nucleotides read TGCGCCAGCAGCTCGGGATACTACGAGCAGTACTTC. Its protein product is CASSSGYYEQYF.

The chain carries TRBV4-3 and TRBJ1-3, with no clear D. Germline V CDR1 and CDR2: LGHNA, YSLEER. The CDR3 sequence is 15 residues long. Trimming pared 0 bases from V and 0 bases from J, leaving 6 bases between. CDR3 region: CASSQESHSGNTIYF. As DNA, the CDR3 is TGCGCCAGCAGCCAAGAATCCCACTCTGGAAACACCATATATTTT.

The J gene is TRBJ1-4, the V gene TRBV4-3; D uncertain. Germline V gives CDR1 LGHNA, CDR2 YSLEER. V lost 0 bases, J lost 2 bases, and 10 bases lay in between. The CDR3 runs to 16 residues. The CDR3 DNA reads TGCGCCAGCAGCCAAGATCGTACGGGGACTAATGAAAAACTGTTTTTT. Encoded protein: CASSQDRTGTNEKLFF.

This clone was recorded once. The rearrangement links TRBV5-6 to TRBJ1-1, with no clear D. Between the trimmed V and J ends, which lost 0 bases and 4 bases, there was a span of 16 bases. Per germline, CDR1 SGHDT and CDR2 YYEEEE. This CDR3 contains 16 residues. The CDR3 nucleotides read TGTGCCAGCAGCTTGGATACCGGAGGGTGGGGCACTGAAGCTTTCTTT. Translation gives CASSLDTGGWGTEAFF.

DNA of the CDR3: TGTGCCAGTAGGCGGACAGGGGCGACCTCTGGGGCCAACGTCCTGACTTTC. This codes for CASRRTGATSGANVLTF. The chain couples TRBV19 to TRBJ2-6; TRBD1 agrees at 9 bases. Trimming at V came to 6 bases and at J to 0 bases, leaving 6 bases not matched to a gene. Germline lookup yields CDR1 LNHDA and CDR2 SQIVND (reference sequence). The CDR3 length is 17 residues. The variable domain in full, completed from reference TRBV19 and TRBJ2-6, reads DGGITQSPKYLFRKEGQNVTLSCEQNLNHDAMYWYRQDPGQGLRLIYYSQIVNDFQKGDIAEGYSVSREKKESFPLTVTSAQKNPTAFYLCASRRTGATSGANVLTFGAGSRLTVL.

The chain has TRBV5-1 and TRBJ1-2, with unresolved D. This CDR3 has 15 amino acids. The ends were cut back, 0 bases at V and 2 bases at J, with 11 bases in the middle. Germline V gene data show CDR1 as SGHRS and CDR2 as YFSETQ. This chain's CDR3 is CASSLGGGSNYGYTF. The CDR3 nucleotides are TGCGCCAGCAGCTTGGGCGGAGGTTCCAACTATGGCTACACCTTC. The whole variable domain, remainder taken from reference TRBV5-1 and TRBJ1-2, is KAGVTQTPRYLIKTRGQQVTLSCSPISGHRSVSWYQQTPGQGLQFLFEYFSETQRNKGNFPGRFSGRQFSNSRSEMNVSTLELGDSALYLCASSLGGGSNYGYTFGSGTRLTVV.

The chain joins TRBV10-3 to TRBJ2-1, with unresolved D. V lost 3 bases and J lost 13, with 13 bases in between. CDR1 is ENHRY, CDR2 SYGVKD, per germline. CDR3 length: 12 amino acids. Written as DNA, the CDR3 is TGTGCCATCAGTGATTTGGTGGCTAGTCAGTTCTTC. The encoded protein is CAISDLVASQFF.

The J gene is TRBJ1-2, the V gene TRBV19; TRBD1 aligns across 7 bases. Trimming removed 8 bases from V and 0 bases from J; junction bases left unmatched: 9. Germline lookup yields CDR1 LNHDA and CDR2 SQIVND (reference sequence). The CDR3 runs to 15 residues. Here the CDR3 reads CASADRVLTNYGYTF. DNA for the CDR3: TGTGCCAGTGCCGACAGGGTCCTTACTAACTATGGCTACACCTTC.

This clone was recorded a few times. Its ends do not fully match the called genes, so a read error is possible. V and J are TRBV7-6 and TRBJ1-5; no definite D call. The CDR3 loop spans 15 amino acids. CDR1 is SGHVS and CDR2 is FNYEAQ in the germline V gene. The DNA of the CDR3 is TGTGCCAGCAGCTTAGGGAGTAATAGCAATCGGCCCCAGCATTTT. Translated: CASSLGSNSNRPQHF.

The genes are TRBV7-3 and TRBJ2-1, with 10 bases identical to TRBD2. Germline CDR1 is SGHTA and CDR2 is FQGTGA. V lost 4 bases to trimming and J lost 10 bases; unmatched junction nucleotides: 4. The CDR3 covers 13 residues. CDR3 sequence: CASSYGTSVEQFF. The CDR3 DNA reads as TGTGCCAGCAGCTACGGGACTAGCGTCGAGCAGTTCTTC.

This chain joins TRBV13 and TRBJ1-4; no clear D gene. The CDR3 contains 13 residues. The ends were cut back, 5 bases at V and 3 bases at J, with 7 bases in the middle. Per the germline V gene, CDR1 is PRHDT and CDR2 is FYEKMQ (reference sequence). CDR3 sequence: CASSLSANEKLFF. In DNA, the CDR3 is TGTGCCAGCAGCCTCTCGGCTAATGAAAAACTGTTTTTT.

This chain connects TRBV7-2 to TRBJ1-5; tentative D call: TRBD1 (5 bases). The V gene's germline CDR1 is SGHTA and CDR2 FQGNSA. Trimming cost V 1 base and J 2 bases, with 6 bases left between them. The CDR3 is made up of 14 amino acids. The CDR3 protein is CASSLVRGNQPQHF. The CDR3 DNA reads as TGTGCCAGCAGCTTAGTCAGGGGCAATCAGCCCCAGCATTTT.